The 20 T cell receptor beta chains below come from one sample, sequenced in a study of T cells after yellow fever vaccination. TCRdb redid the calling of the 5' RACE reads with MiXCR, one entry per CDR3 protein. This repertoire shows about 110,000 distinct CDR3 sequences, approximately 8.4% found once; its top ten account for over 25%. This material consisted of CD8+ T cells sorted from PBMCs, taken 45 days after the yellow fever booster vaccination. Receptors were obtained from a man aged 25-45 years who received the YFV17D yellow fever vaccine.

The CDR3 is CASIPRSGRNYEQYF. The CDR3 nucleotides read TGTGCCAGCATCCCCCGTAGCGGGAGGAACTACGAGCAGTACTTC. This chain uses TRBV28 with TRBJ2-7, with TRBD2 matching 10 bases. CDR1 and CDR2 from the germline V gene are MDHEN and SYDVKM. The CDR3 is 15 residues long. Trimming at V came to 7 bases and at J to 3 bases, leaving 9 bases not matched to a gene.

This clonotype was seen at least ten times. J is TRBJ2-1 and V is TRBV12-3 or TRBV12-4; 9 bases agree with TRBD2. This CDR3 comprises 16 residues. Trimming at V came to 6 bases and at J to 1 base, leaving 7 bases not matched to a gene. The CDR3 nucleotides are TGTGCCAGCAGGCACGGGGCGGGAGGGTCCTACAATGAGCAGTTCTTC. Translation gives CASRHGAGGSYNEQFF.

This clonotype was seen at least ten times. The CDR3 DNA reads as TGTGCCAGCAGTTACGAGGGTAGCCCAGATACGCAGTATTTT. It specifies CASSYEGSPDTQYF. The genes are TRBV6-5 and TRBJ2-3; possible D gene TRBD2, 5 bases. V was clipped by 2 bases and J by 4 bases, with 10 bases between them. The CDR3 totals 14 residues. Germline assignment: CDR1 MNHEY and CDR2 SVGAGI.

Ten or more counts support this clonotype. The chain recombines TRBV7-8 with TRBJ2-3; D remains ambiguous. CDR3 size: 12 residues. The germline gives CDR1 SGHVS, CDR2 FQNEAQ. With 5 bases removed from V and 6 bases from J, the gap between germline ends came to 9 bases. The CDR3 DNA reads TGTGCCAGCAGCGGTCTGGGGGATACGCAGTATTTT. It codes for CASSGLGDTQYF.

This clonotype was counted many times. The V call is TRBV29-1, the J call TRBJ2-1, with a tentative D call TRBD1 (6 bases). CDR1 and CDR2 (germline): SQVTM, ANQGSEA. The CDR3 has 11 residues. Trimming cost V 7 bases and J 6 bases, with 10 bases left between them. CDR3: CSADSFNEQFF. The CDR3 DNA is TGCAGCGCGGACAGTTTCAATGAGCAGTTCTTC.

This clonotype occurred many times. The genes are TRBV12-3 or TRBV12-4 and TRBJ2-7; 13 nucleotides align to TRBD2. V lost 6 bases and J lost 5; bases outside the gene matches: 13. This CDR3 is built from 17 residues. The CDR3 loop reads CASSKGLAGSYWNEQYF. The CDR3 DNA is TGTGCCAGCAGCAAGGGACTAGCGGGATCCTATTGGAACGAGCAGTACTTC.

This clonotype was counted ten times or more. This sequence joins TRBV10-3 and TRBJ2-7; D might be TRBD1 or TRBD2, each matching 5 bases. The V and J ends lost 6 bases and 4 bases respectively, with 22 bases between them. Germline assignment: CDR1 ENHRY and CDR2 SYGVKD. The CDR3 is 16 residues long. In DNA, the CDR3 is TGTGCCATCAGGGAGGAGAGAACGGGGCTCAAGTACGAGCAGTACTTC. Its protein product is CAIREERTGLKYEQYF.

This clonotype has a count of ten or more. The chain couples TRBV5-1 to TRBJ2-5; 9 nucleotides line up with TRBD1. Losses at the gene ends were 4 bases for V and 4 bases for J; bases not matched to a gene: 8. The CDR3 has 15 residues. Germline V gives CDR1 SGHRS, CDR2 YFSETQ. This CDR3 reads CASSQYGTGSETQYF. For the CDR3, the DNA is TGCGCCAGCAGCCAATACGGGACAGGGTCAGAGACCCAGTACTTC.

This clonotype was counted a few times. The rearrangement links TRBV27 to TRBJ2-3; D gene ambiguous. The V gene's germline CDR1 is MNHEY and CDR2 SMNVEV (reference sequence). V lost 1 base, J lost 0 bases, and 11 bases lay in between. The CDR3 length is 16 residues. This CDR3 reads CASSLFGVSSTDTQYF. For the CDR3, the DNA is TGTGCCAGCAGTTTATTTGGGGTTTCTAGCACAGATACGCAGTATTTT.

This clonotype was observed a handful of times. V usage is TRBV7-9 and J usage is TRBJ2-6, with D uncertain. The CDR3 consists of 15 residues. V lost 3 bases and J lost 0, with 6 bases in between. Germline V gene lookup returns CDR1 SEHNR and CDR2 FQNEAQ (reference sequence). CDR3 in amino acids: CASSFNPSGANVLTF. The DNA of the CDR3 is TGTGCCAGCAGCTTCAACCCCTCTGGGGCCAACGTCCTGACTTTC.

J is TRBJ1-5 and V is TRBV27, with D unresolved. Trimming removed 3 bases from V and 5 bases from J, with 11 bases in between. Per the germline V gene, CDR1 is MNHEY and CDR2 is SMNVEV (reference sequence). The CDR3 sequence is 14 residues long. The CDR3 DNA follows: TGTGCCAGCAGTTTTTATCGAGAACATCAGCCCCAGCATTTT. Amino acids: CASSFYREHQPQHF.

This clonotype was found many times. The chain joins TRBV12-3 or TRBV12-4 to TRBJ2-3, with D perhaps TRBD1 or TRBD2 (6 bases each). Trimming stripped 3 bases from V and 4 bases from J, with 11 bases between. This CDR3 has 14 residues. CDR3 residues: CASSFLEGADTQYF. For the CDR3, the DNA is TGTGCCAGCAGTTTTTTGGAGGGGGCAGATACGCAGTATTTT.

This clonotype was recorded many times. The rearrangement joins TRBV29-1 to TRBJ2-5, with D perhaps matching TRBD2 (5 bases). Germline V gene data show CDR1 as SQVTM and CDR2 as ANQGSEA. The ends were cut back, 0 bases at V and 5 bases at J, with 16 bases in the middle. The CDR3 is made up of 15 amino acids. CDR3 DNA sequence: TGCAGCGTTGAAGATCGGAACGCGGGTATTGAGACCCAGTACTTC. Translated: CSVEDRNAGIETQYF.

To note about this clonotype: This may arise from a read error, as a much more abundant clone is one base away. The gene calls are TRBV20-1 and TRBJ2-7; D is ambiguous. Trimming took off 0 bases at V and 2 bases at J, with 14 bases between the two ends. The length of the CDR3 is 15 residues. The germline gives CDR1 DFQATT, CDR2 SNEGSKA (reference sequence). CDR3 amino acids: CSARDPIHQPYEQYF. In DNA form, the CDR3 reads TGCAGTGCTAGAGATCCCATACACCAGCCCTACGAGCAGTACTTC.

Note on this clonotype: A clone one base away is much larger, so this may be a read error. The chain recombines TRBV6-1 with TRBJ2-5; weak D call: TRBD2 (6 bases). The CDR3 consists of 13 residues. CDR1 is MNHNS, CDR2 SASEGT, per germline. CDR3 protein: CVSSRRAGETQYF. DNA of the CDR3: TGTGTCAGCAGTCGGAGGGCGGGAGAGACCCAGTACTTC.

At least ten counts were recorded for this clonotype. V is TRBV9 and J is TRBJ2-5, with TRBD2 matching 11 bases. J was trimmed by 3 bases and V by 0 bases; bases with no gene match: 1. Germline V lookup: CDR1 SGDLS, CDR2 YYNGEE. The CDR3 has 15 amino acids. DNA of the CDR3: TGTGCCAGCAGCGTAGCGACTAGCGGGAAAGAGACCCAGTACTTC. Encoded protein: CASSVATSGKETQYF.

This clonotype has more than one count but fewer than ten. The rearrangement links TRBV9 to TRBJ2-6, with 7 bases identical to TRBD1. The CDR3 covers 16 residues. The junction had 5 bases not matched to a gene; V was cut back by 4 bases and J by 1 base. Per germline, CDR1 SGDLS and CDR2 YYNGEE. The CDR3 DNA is TGTGCCAGCAGCTTGGGACAGCTATCTGGGGCCAACGTCCTGACTTTC. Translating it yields CASSLGQLSGANVLTF.

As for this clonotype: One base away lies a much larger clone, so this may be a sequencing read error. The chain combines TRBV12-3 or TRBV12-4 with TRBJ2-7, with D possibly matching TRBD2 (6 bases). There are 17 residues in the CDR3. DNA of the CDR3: TGTACCAGCAGTTTTTTTAGCGGTGATACCATCCTATACGAGCAGTACTTC. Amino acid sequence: CTSSFFSGDTILYEQYF.

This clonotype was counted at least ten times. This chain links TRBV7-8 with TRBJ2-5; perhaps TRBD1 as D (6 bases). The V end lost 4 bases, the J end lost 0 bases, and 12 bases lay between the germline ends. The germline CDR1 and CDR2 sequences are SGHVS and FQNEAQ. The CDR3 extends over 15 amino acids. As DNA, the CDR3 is TGTGCCAGCAGCTCCCTAGGGGGAGACCAAGAGACCCAGTACTTC. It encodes CASSSLGGDQETQYF.

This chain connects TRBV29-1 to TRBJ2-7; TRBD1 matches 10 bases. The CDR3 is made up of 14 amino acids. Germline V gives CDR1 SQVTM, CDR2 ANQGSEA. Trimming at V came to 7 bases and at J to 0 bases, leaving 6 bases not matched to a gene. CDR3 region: CSGAGTGDSYEQYF. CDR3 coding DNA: TGCAGCGGGGCCGGGACAGGGGACTCCTACGAGCAGTACTTC.